This T cell receptor beta chain emerged from a study of T cell responses to AZD1222 COVID-19 vaccine. The study, taken as a whole, reports: White British donors predominated, females outnumbered males, and clonal diversity was possibly underestimated.

Remarks on this clone: Antigen: not known.

Produced via immunoSEQ multiplex PCR; TCRdb's table is partial and in-frame only. The data show 130,000 to 150,000 clones, approximately 88% seen once. This CDR3 region has 13 residues. Germline values: CDR1 SNHLY, CDR2 FYNNEI. Trimming cost V 8 bases and J 9 bases; bases outside gene matches: 8. The clonotype was recovered from an adult in good health. Sequences were derived from peripheral blood, sampled on day 0 of AZD1222 vaccination. J is TRBJ2-1 and V is TRBV2, with TRBD2 matching 9 bases. Written as DNA, the CDR3 is TGTGCCAGCTCGAGGCGGGGGGGAGGTGAGCAGTTCTTC. Protein: CASSRRGGGEQFF.